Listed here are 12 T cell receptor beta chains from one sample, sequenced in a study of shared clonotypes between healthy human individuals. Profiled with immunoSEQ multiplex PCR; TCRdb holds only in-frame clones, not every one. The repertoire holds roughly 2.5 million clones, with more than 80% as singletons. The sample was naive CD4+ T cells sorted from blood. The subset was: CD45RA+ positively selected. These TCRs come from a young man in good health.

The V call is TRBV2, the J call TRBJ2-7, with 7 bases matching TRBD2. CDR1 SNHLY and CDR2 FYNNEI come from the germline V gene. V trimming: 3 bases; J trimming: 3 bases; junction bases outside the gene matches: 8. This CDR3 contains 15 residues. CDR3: CASSDRAGPFYEQYF. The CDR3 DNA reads TGTGCCAGCAGTGATAGAGCGGGGCCATTCTACGAGCAGTACTTC.

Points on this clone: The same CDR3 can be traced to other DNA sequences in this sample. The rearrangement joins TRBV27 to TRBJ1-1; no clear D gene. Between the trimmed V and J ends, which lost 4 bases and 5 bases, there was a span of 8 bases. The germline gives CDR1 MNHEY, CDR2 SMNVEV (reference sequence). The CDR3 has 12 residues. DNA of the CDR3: TGTGCCAGCAGTTCAATAGGGACTGAAGCTTTCTTT. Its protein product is CASSSIGTEAFF.

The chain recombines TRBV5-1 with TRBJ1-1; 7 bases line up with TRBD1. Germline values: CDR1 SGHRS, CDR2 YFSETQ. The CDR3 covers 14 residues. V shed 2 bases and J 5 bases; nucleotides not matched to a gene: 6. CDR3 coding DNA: TGCGCCAGCAGCTTTGAGGGGGCGCGGACTGAAGCTTTCTTT. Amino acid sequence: CASSFEGARTEAFF. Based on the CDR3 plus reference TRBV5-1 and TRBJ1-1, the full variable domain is KAGVTQTPRYLIKTRGQQVTLSCSPISGHRSVSWYQQTPGQGLQFLFEYFSETQRNKGNFPGRFSGRQFSNSRSEMNVSTLELGDSALYLCASSFEGARTEAFFGQGTRLTVV.

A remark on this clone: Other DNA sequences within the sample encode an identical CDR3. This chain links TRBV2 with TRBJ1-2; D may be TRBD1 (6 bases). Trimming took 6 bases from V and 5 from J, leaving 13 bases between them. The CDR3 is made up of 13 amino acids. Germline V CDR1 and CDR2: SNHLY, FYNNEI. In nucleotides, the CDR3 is TGTGCCAGCAGCTCGGACAGAAATTATGGCTACACCTTC. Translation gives CASSSDRNYGYTF.

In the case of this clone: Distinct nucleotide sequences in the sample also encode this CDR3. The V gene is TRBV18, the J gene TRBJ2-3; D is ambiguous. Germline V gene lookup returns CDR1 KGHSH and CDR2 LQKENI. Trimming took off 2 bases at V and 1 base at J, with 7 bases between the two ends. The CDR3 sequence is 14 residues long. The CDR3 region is CASSPGQGTDTQYF. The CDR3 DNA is TGTGCCAGCTCACCAGGCCAGGGCACAGATACGCAGTATTTT.

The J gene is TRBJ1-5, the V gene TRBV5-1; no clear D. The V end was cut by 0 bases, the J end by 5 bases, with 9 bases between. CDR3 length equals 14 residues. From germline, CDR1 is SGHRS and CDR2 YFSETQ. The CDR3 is CASSLESGYQPQHF. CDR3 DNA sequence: TGCGCCAGCAGCTTGGAGTCGGGGTATCAGCCCCAGCATTTT.

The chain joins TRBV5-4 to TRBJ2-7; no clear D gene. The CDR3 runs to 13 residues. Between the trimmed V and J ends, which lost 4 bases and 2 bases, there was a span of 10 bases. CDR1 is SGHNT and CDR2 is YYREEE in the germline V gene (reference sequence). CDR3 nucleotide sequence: TGTGCCAGCAGCAACCGGGCGACCTACGAGCAGTACTTC. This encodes CASSNRATYEQYF.

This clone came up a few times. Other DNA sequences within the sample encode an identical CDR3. CDR3 residues: CAISEKGANYGYTF. CDR3 bases: TGTGCCATCAGTGAAAAGGGGGCTAACTATGGCTACACCTTC. This chain links TRBV10-3 with TRBJ1-2, with D possibly TRBD1 on 6 matching bases. Germline CDR1 ENHRY, CDR2 SYGVKD. Trimming took off 3 bases at V and 0 bases at J, with 8 bases between the two ends. The CDR3 loop spans 14 amino acids.

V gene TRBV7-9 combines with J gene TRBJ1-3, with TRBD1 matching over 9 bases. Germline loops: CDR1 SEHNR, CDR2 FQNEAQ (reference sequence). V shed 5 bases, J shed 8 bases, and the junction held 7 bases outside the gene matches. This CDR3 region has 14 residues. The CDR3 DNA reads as TGTGCCAGCAGCCCGCGGACAGGGGTGGACACCATATATTTT. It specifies CASSPRTGVDTIYF.

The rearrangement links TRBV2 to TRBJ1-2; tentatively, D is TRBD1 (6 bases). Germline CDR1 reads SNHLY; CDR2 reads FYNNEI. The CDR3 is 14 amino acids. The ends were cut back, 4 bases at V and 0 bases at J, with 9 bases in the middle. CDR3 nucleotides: TGTGCCAGCAGTGTTCAGGGGCCTAACTATGGCTACACCTTC. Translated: CASSVQGPNYGYTF.

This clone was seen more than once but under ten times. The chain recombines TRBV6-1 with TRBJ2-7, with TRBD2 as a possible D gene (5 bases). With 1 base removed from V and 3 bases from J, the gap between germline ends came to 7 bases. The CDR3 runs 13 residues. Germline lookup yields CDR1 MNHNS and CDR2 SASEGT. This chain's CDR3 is CASSEVRGYEQYF. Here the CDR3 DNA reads TGTGCCAGCAGTGAAGTTCGGGGCTACGAGCAGTACTTC.

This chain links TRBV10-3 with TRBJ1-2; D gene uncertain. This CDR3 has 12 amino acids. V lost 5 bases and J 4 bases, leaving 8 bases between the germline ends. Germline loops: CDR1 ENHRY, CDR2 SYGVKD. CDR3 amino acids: CAISSSSYGYTF. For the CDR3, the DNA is TGTGCCATCAGTAGTAGTTCCTATGGCTACACCTTC.